This paragraph reports one T cell receptor (beta chain). Its target is not known. This specimen comes from a study of cytomegalovirus exposure and HLA in healthy donors. Study conclusions and caveats: For most TCR beta V segments, an earlier analysis put the productive rate at about 87% or about 30% of the time. 164 TCR beta chains were listed as cytomegalovirus-associated.

The PCR employed 60 Vbeta primers together with 13 Jbeta primers. Only in-frame clones appear in the TCRdb table, and some are missing; sequencing was by immunoSEQ multiplex PCR. This table has some 160,000 clones, roughly 82% appearing once. The CDR3 sequence is 15 residues long. The germline V gene encodes CDR1 SGDLS and CDR2 YYNGEE. V was pared by 1 base and J by 6 bases, with 11 bases between. The TCR sequence derives from a woman in her 30s in good health and CMV-seronegative. The sequencing input was PBMCs. This chain links TRBV9 with TRBJ1-6; the D gene is possibly TRBD1 (5 bases). Here the CDR3 DNA reads TGTGCCAGCAGCGTATCGTCAGGGATTAATTCACCCCTCCACTTT. It codes for CASSVSSGINSPLHF.